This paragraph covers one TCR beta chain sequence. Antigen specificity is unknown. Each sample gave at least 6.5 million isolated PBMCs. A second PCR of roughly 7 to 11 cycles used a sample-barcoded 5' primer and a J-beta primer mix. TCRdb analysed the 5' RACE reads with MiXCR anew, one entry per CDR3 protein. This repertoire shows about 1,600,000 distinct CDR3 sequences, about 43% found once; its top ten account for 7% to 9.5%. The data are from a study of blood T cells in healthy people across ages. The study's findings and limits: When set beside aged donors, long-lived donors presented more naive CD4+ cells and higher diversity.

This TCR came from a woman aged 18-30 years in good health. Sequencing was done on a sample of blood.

The CDR3 loop is CSAKYRGSTDTQYF. The CDR3 region has the DNA TGCAGTGCTAAATACAGGGGGAGCACAGATACGCAGTATTTT. The rearrangement links TRBV20-1 to TRBJ2-3, with 8 bases that match TRBD1. There are 14 residues in the CDR3. CDR1 DFQATT and CDR2 SNEGSKA come from the germline V gene (reference sequence). Trimming at V came to 4 bases and at J to 0 bases, leaving 3 bases not matched to a gene.